The T cell receptor (beta chain) under discussion was sequenced for a study of T cell responses to AZD1222 COVID-19 vaccine. Study-level information: Second-dose intervals of approximately 4 or approximately 12 weeks were pooled.

This clone has a single count. What it binds is unknown. Whole-study results and caveats: CD4 TCRs linked to vaccination spanned spike, dominating at 160-218 and 743-854. White British people made up most donors, females outnumbered males, and clonal diversity was possibly underestimated.

Assay used: immunoSEQ multiplex PCR; TCRdb lists only in-frame clones, some missing. The data hold 120,000 to 150,000 clones, with around nine tenths observed a single time. The CDR3 sequence is 15 residues long. Germline V gives CDR1 SEHNR, CDR2 FQNEAQ (reference sequence). V lost 5 bases, J lost 6 bases, and 11 bases stayed unmatched. This sequence originates from an adult in good health. The chain is built from TRBV7-9 and TRBJ2-7; 9 bases align to TRBD1. The specimen was peripheral blood, collected on day 0 of AZD1222 vaccination. The CDR3 region has the DNA TGTGCCAGCAGCCAAACCGGGACAGGGCTAGCCGAGCAGTACTTC. Its translation is CASSQTGTGLAEQYF.